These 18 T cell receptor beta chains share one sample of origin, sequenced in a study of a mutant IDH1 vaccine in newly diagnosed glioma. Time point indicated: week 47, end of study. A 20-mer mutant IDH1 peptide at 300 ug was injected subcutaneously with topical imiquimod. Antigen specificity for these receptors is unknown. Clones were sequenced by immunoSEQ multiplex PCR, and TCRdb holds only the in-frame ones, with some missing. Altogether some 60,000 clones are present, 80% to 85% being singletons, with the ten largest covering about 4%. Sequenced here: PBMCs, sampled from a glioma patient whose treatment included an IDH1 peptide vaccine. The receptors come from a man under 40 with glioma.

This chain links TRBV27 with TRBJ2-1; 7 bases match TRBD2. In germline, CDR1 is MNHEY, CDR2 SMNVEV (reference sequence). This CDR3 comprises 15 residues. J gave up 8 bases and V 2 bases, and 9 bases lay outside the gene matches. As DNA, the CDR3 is TGTGCCAGCAGTTTACCGCCTTGGACTAGGGATGAGCAGTTCTTC. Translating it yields CASSLPPWTRDEQFF.

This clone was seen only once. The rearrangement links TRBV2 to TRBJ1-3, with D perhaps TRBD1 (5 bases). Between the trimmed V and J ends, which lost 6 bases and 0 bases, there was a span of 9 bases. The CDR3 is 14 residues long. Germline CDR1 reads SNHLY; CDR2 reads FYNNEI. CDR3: CASRGPTSGNTIYF. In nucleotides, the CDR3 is TGTGCCAGCAGGGGACCCACCTCTGGAAACACCATATATTTT.

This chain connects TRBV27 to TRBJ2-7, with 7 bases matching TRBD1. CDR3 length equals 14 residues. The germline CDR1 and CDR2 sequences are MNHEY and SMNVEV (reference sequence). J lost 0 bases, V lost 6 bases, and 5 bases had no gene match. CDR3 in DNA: TGTGCCAGCAGACTCGGGACAGCCTCCTACGAGCAGTACTTC. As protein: CASRLGTASYEQYF.

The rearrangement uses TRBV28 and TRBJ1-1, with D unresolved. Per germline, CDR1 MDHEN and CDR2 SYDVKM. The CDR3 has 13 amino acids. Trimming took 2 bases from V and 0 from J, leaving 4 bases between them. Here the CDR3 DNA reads TGTGCCAGCAGTTTAAGGATGAACACTGAAGCTTTCTTT. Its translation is CASSLRMNTEAFF.

CDR3 amino acids: CASSFGGRGYEQYF. The DNA for the CDR3 is TGTGCCAGCAGCTTTGGGGGCAGAGGCTACGAGCAGTACTTC. The chain carries TRBV5-4 and TRBJ2-7, with D possibly TRBD1 on 6 matching bases. V was shortened by 2 bases and J by 3 bases, with 12 bases between the two germline ends. The germline V gene encodes CDR1 SGHNT and CDR2 YYREEE (reference sequence). CDR3 size: 14 residues.

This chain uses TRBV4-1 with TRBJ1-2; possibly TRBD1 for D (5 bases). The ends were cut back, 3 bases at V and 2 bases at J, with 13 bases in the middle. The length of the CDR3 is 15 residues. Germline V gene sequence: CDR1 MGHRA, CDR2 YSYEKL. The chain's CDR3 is CASSQAAQENYGYTF. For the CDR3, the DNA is TGCGCCAGCAGCCAGGCAGCACAGGAAAACTATGGCTACACCTTC.

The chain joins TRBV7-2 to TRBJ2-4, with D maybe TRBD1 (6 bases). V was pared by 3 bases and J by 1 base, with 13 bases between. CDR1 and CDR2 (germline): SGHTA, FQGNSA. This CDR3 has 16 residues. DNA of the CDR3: TGTGCCAGCAGCTTTACAGGGAGTTCCGCCAAAAACATTCAGTACTTC. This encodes CASSFTGSSAKNIQYF.

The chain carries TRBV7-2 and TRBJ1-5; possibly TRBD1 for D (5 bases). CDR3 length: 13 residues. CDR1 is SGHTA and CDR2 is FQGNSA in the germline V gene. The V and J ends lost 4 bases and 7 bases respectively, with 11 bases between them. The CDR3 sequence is CASSSGLDQPQHF. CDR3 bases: TGTGCCAGCAGCTCAGGGTTGGACCAGCCCCAGCATTTT. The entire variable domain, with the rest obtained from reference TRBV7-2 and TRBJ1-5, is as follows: GAGVSQSPSNKVTEKGKDVELRCDPISGHTALYWYRQSLGQGLEFLIYFQGNSAPDKSGLPSDRFSAERTGGSVSTLTIQRTQQEDSAVYLCASSSGLDQPQHFGDGTRLSIL.

In DNA form, the CDR3 reads TGTGCCAGCAGCCAAGAAACGTCCGGGGCCAACGTCCTGACTTTC. Protein product: CASSQETSGANVLTF. The chain carries TRBV4-2 and TRBJ2-6, with unresolved D. CDR3 length: 15 residues. Trimming took 0 bases from V and 4 from J, leaving 7 bases between them. CDR1 and CDR2 (germline): LGHNA, YNFKEQ.

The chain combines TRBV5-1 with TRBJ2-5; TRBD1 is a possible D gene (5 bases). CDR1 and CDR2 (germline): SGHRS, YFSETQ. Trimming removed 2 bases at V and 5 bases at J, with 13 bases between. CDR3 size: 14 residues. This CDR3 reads CASSFHGARETQYF. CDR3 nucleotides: TGCGCCAGCAGCTTCCATGGGGCGAGGGAGACCCAGTACTTC.

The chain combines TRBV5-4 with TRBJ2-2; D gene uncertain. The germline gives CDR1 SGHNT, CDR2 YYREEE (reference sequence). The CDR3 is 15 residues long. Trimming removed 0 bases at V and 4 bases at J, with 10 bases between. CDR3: CASSLGQLGTGELFF. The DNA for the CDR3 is TGTGCCAGCAGCTTGGGCCAGCTTGGCACCGGGGAGCTGTTTTTT.

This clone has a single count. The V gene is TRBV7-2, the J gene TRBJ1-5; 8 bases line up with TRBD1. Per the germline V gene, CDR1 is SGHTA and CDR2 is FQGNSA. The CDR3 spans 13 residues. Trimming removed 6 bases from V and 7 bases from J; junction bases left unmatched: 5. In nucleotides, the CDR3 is TGTGCCAGCAGTCCTACAGGGGGACAGCCCCAGCATTTT. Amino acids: CASSPTGGQPQHF.

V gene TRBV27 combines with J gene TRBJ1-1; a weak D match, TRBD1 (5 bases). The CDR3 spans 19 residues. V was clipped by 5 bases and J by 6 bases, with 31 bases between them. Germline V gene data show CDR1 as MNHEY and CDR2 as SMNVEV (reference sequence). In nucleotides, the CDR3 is TGTGCCAGCAGTCCGCGATCTCCTGGGCTAAGGGGCTTTTTTGCTGAAGCTTTCTTT. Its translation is CASSPRSPGLRGFFAEAFF.

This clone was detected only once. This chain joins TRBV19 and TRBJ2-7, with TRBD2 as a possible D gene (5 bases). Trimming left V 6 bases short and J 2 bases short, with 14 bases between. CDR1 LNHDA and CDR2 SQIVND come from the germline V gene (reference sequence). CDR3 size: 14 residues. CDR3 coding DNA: TGTGCCAGTAGCCTCTGGGGAGCAGCCTACGAGCAGTACTTC. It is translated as CASSLWGAAYEQYF.

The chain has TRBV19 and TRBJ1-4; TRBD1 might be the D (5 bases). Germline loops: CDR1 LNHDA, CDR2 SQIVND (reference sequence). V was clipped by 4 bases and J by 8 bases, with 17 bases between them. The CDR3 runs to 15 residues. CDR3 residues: CASSTSGRTREKLFF. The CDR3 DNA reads TGTGCCAGTAGTACCTCAGGGAGGACGCGGGAAAAACTGTTTTTT.

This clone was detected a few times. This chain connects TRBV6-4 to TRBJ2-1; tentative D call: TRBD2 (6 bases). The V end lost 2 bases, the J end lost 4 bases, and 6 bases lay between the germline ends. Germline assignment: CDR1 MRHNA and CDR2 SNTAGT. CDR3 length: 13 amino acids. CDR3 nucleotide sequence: TGTGCCAGCAGTGACAGCGGGTACAATGAGCAGTTCTTC. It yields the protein CASSDSGYNEQFF.

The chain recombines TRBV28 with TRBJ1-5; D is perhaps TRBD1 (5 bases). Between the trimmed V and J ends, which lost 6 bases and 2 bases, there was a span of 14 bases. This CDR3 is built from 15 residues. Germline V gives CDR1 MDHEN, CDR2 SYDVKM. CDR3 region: CASSPGGAGNQPQHF. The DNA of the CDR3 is TGTGCCAGCAGCCCCGGGGGAGCGGGCAATCAGCCCCAGCATTTT.

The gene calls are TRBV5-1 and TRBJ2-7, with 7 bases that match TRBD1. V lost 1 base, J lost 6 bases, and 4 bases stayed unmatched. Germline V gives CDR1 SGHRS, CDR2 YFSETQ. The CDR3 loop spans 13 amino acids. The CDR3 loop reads CASSLTGVGEQYF. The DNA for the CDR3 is TGCGCCAGCAGCTTGACAGGGGTCGGCGAGCAGTACTTC. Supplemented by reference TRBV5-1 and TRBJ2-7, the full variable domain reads KAGVTQTPRYLIKTRGQQVTLSCSPISGHRSVSWYQQTPGQGLQFLFEYFSETQRNKGNFPGRFSGRQFSNSRSEMNVSTLELGDSALYLCASSLTGVGEQYFGPGTRLTVT.